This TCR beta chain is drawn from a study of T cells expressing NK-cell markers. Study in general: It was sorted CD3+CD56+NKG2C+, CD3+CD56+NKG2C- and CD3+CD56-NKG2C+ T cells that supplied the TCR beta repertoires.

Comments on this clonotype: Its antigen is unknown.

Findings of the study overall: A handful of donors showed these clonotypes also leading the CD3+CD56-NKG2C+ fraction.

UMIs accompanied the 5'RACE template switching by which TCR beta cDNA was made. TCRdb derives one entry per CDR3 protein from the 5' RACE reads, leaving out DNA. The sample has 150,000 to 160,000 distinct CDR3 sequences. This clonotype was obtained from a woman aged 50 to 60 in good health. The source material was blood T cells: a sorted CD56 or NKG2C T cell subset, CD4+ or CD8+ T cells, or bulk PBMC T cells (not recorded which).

CDR3 residues: CATSFRGGNTIYF. The chain links TRBV13 to TRBJ1-3. This CDR3 contains 13 residues. Germline V gene sequence: CDR1 PRHDT, CDR2 FYEKMQ (reference sequence). The full variable domain, with the rest looked up from reference TRBV13 and TRBJ1-3, is AAGVIQSPRHLIKEKRETATLKCYPIPRHDTVYWYQQGPGQDPQFLISFYEKMQSDKGSIPDRFSAQQFSDYHSELNMSSLELGDSALYFCATSFRGGNTIYFGEGSWLTVV.